These T cell receptor beta chains were read from a single sample in a study of T cell responses to AZD1222 COVID-19 vaccine. Clones were read by immunoSEQ multiplex PCR, and TCRdb kept only the in-frame ones, dropping some. The sample lists about 150,000 clones; 94% were seen once. Source: peripheral blood, taken on day 0 of AZD1222 vaccination. Source of these receptors: an adult in good health. CDR3s include the opening cysteine and the closing phenylalanine or tryptophan. D genes are given only for firm matches. For some rows the clone size is stated as once, few or many, or as a class when expanded; others skip it.

-,TRBJ1-6,TRBV7-9,-,TGTGCCAGCCTGGCGGATGGGTCACCCCTCCACTTT,CASLADGSPLHF
-,TRBJ2-2,TRBV5-5,-,TGTGCCAGCAGCCACTCGATCCCCGGCACCGGGGAGCTGTTTTTT,CASSHSIPGTGELFF
-,TRBJ2-1,TRBV12-3/TRBV12-4,-,TGTGCCAGCAGTCCCCCGGGGGGCAGGGAGCAGTTCTTC,CASSPPGGREQFF
TRBD2,TRBJ2-5,TRBV11-2,-,TGTGCCAGCAGGGGATATGGAGCGGGGGCCCAAGAGACCCAGTACTTC,CASRGYGAGAQETQYF
TRBD2,TRBJ2-5,TRBV2,-,TGTGCCAGCAGTACTGGGACTAGCGGGGTCCAAGAGACCCAGTACTTC,CASSTGTSGVQETQYF
TRBD1,TRBJ2-3,TRBV28,once,TGTGCCAGCGGCCCCCTAGGGACAGGGCCAAAAGGGCAGTATTTT,CASGPLGTGPKGQYF
-,TRBJ2-4,TRBV25-1,once,TGTGCCAGCAGTGCGAACAGGGCCTCCAAAAACATTCAGTACTTC,CASSANRASKNIQYF
-,TRBJ2-2,TRBV2,-,TGTGCCAGTACCGACAGGGAGGCCGGGGAGCTGTTTTTT,CASTDREAGELFF
-,TRBJ2-2,TRBV4-1,-,TGCGCCAGCAGCCGAAAGCAGGGGCGAACCGGGGAGCTGTTTTTT,CASSRKQGRTGELFF
TRBD1,TRBJ1-5,TRBV11-2,-,TGTGCCAGCAGCTTAGGGACAGGAAGCAATCAGCCCCAGCATTTT,CASSLGTGSNQPQHF
-,TRBJ2-5,TRBV28,-,TGTGCCAGCAGCCTTCAAGAGACCCAGTACTTC,CASSLQETQYF
TRBD1,TRBJ1-1,TRBV5-1,-,TGCGCCAGCAGCTTGGGACAGGGGCGCATGAACACTGAAGCTTTCTTT,CASSLGQGRMNTEAFF
TRBD1,TRBJ1-4,TRBV11-2,-,TGTGCCAGCAGCGCCCTAAGACAGGGTCGGAGAGAAAAACTGTTTTTT,CASSALRQGRREKLFF
TRBD1,TRBJ1-1,TRBV27,-,TGTGCCAGCAGTGAGGACAGGGGTTGGAACACTGAAGCTTTCTTT,CASSEDRGWNTEAFF
-,TRBJ2-6,TRBV25-1,-,TGTGCCAGCAGTGATTTGGCTGGGGCCAACGTCCTGACTTTC,CASSDLAGANVLTF
TRBD2,TRBJ2-1,TRBV29-1,once,TGCAGCGTTAGTTTTGGACTAGCGGGAGGGGGTAATGAGCAGTTCTTC,CSVSFGLAGGGNEQFF
TRBD1,TRBJ1-1,TRBV7-9,-,TGTGCCGGAACAGGGGAGTACACTGAAGCTTTCTTT,CAGTGEYTEAFF
-,TRBJ1-2,TRBV7-2,-,TGTGCCAGCAGCCCCCGGGACTCCACACCCTATGGCTACACCTTC,CASSPRDSTPYGYTF
-,TRBJ2-5,TRBV5-1,-,TGCGCCAGCAGCCCCCGAGGGACGAAAGAGACCCAGTACTTC,CASSPRGTKETQYF
TRBD1,TRBJ2-2,TRBV5-1,-,TGCGCCAGCAGCTTGGCCTACCTTGTGACAGGGACCGGGGAGCTGTTTTTT,CASSLAYLVTGTGELFF
TRBD1,TRBJ1-3,TRBV11-2,-,TGTGCCAGCAGCTTGGACAGGGTACCCCTCATATATTTT,CASSLDRVPLIYF
-,TRBJ2-1,TRBV5-1,-,TGCGCCAGCAGCCCCGGGGAGTCCTACAATGAGCAGTTCTTC,CASSPGESYNEQFF
TRBD2,TRBJ2-5,TRBV5-8,-,TGTGCCAGCAGCTTGGGACTAGCGAATAGGTACCAAGAGACCCAGTACTTC,CASSLGLANRYQETQYF
-,TRBJ1-1,TRBV18,-,TGTGCCAGCTCACCACCGCTCGCGGTGAACACTGAAGCTTTCTTT,CASSPPLAVNTEAFF
TRBD1,TRBJ1-1,TRBV5-1,few,TGCGCCAGCAGCTTCACAGGGGGCACTGAAGCTTTCTTT,CASSFTGGTEAFF
-,TRBJ1-2,TRBV9,-,TGTGCCAGCAGCGTAGACGGAGCAGGGGAACTCTATGCTGGCTACACCTTC,CASSVDGAGELYAGYTF
TRBD2,TRBJ2-1,TRBV9,-,TGTGCCAGCAGCGTCTCGGGAGGTGGATACAATGAGCAGTTCTTC,CASSVSGGGYNEQFF
-,TRBJ1-2,TRBV27,-,TGTGCCAGCGAGAGGGGCCTCACAGGCTACACCTTC,CASERGLTGYTF
-,TRBJ2-1,TRBV7-2,-,TGTGCCAGCAGCTTATCTCGCAATGAGCAGTTCTTC,CASSLSRNEQFF
-,TRBJ2-3,TRBV3-1/TRBV3-2,-,TGTGCCAGCAGCCAGATAGGTGAGGGGGCAGATACGCAGTATTTT,CASSQIGEGADTQYF
TRBD2,TRBJ2-2,TRBV5-1,-,TGCGCCAGCAGCATCGGACTAGCATCGTACTTAACCGGGGAGCTGTTTTTT,CASSIGLASYLTGELFF
-,TRBJ2-2,TRBV7-9,-,TGTGCCAGCAGCTCACCAACAGGGAACGGGGAGCTGTTTTTT,CASSSPTGNGELFF
-,TRBJ1-6,TRBV6-5,once,TGTGCCAGCAGTCCACAGCCGGGAAATTCACCCCTCCACTTT,CASSPQPGNSPLHF
-,TRBJ1-4,TRBV15,few,TGTGCCACCAGCAGAAAAACCGGGGCGCCCGAAAAACTGTTTTTT,CATSRKTGAPEKLFF
TRBD1,TRBJ1-5,TRBV27,few,TGTGCCAGCAGTTTAGGGACAGGTTTCAATCAGCCCCAGCATTTT,CASSLGTGFNQPQHF
-,TRBJ2-6,TRBV30,-,TGTGCCTGGAACCAAAACAGGGCCTCTGGGGCCAACGTCCTGACTTTC,CAWNQNRASGANVLTF
-,TRBJ1-5,TRBV28,-,TGTGCCAGCAGTCTCGACAGGCGGCAGCCCCAGCATTTT,CASSLDRRQPQHF
-,TRBJ2-3,TRBV6-2/TRBV6-3,once,TGTGCCAGCAGTTACAGAAGTGCAGATACGCAGTATTTT,CASSYRSADTQYF
-,TRBJ1-2,TRBV4-1,-,TGCGCCAGCAGCCAAGCTCGGGAATATGGCTACACCTTC,CASSQAREYGYTF
-,TRBJ1-1,TRBV10-1,-,TGCGCCAGCGACCGGGACAACGAAGCTTTCTTT,CASDRDNEAFF
-,TRBJ2-3,TRBV12-3/TRBV12-4,-,TGTGCCAGCAGTTCGGGCACAGATACGCAGTATTTT,CASSSGTDTQYF
TRBD2,TRBJ2-2,TRBV29-1,once,TGCAGCGCTAAACTAGCGGGATACACCGGGGAGCTGTTTTTT,CSAKLAGYTGELFF
-,TRBJ1-3,TRBV5-8,once,TGTGCCAGCCCCGGCCGGGCCCACTCTGGAAACACCATATATTTT,CASPGRAHSGNTIYF
TRBD2,TRBJ2-3,TRBV3-1/TRBV3-2,-,TGTGCCAGCAGCCAAGGTCCGCTAGCGGGAGGTTTCACAGATACGCAGTATTTT,CASSQGPLAGGFTDTQYF
TRBD1,TRBJ1-2,TRBV28,-,TGTGCCAGCAGCCGCGAGACCGGGACAGGGACCGTTATGTGGGGCTACACCTTC,CASSRETGTGTVMWGYTF